This record covers a single TCR beta chain. Its antigen is still unknown. The protocol was immunoSEQ multiplex PCR, while the TCRdb copy is restricted to in-frame clones and leaves out a portion. The data show more than 600,000 clones, 92% seen once. CD45RO-negative, CCR7-selected cells formed the naive CD8 fraction, which excluded terminally differentiated effector memory CD45RA+ cells. The CDR3 length is 13 residues. CDR1 LGHNA and CDR2 YSLEER come from the germline V gene. V was cut by 2 bases and J by 4 bases, with 8 bases left in between. This entry is derived from a study of shared clonotypes between healthy human individuals. In the study overall: For every donor, three CD4 naive, three CD4 memory, two CD8 naive and one CD8 memory plates were used.

Overall study results and limits: Against clonotypes common to all four donors, non-shared ones had lower generation probabilities.

Input material: naive CD8+ T cells sorted from blood. V usage is TRBV4-3 and J usage is TRBJ1-1, with D possibly TRBD1 on 6 matching bases. The clonotype originates from a man aged 30 to 45 in good health. Here the CDR3 reads CASSQQGFTEAFF. The CDR3 nucleotides are TGCGCCAGCAGCCAACAGGGGTTCACTGAAGCTTTCTTT.